This T cell receptor beta chain appears in the sequencing data of a study of cytomegalovirus exposure and HLA in healthy donors. The overall study: A subsequent analysis reported that the 95 to 150 validation repertoires were produced on the same platform that had also been used for the approximately 700 first-cohort repertoires. Study results and limitations: The study put under 200 TCR beta chains on its list as cytomegalovirus-associated. Cytomegalovirus status was reportedly diagnosed by the classifier with high sensitivity and specificity.

The CDR3 contains 15 residues. V gave up 4 bases and J gave up 0 bases, with 10 bases separating them. Germline V gene data show CDR1 as SGHRS and CDR2 as YFSETQ. Method: immunoSEQ multiplex PCR; TCRdb's copy keeps in-frame clones and lacks some. The sample has 200,000 to 250,000 clones; about 89% are singletons. Comments on this clone: Its antigen is not known.

Specimen: PBMCs. This clonotype originated in a woman aged 18-29 years in good health and CMV-seronegative. This chain joins TRBV5-1 and TRBJ2-2; TRBD1 might be the D (6 bases). The CDR3 loop is CASSEAGANTGELFF. CDR3 in DNA: TGCGCCAGCAGCGAGGCAGGGGCGAACACCGGGGAGCTGTTTTTT.